These 32 T cell receptor beta chains originate from one sample sequenced in a study of T-cell memory formation after mild COVID-19. Via MiXCR, TCRdb re-called the 5' RACE reads, giving one row per CDR3 protein. The sample contains 300,000 or so distinct CDR3 sequences, 16% of which appear only once. The sequenced material came from PBMCs or a T cell subset sorted from them (not recorded which). These receptors all come from a man younger than 30 who had mild COVID-19 (a few samples of this study predate the infection). Cell type and time point are not known.

This clonotype was picked up a small number of times. The V gene is TRBV9, the J gene TRBJ1-6, with a weak D call TRBD1 (5 bases). CDR1 is SGDLS, CDR2 YYNGEE, per germline. V was shortened by 3 bases and J by 1 base, with 11 bases between the two germline ends. The CDR3 consists of 16 residues. Here the CDR3 DNA reads TGTGCCAGCAGCGGGGGACCGAGTTCCTATAATTCACCCCTCCACTTT. Translation gives CASSGGPSSYNSPLHF.

The rearrangement links TRBV4-3 to TRBJ2-7; D not certain. The CDR3 loop spans 13 amino acids. The ends were cut back, 4 bases at V and 3 bases at J, with 10 bases in the middle. Germline loops: CDR1 LGHNA, CDR2 YSLEER. The CDR3 protein is CASSPNLGYEQYF. CDR3 in DNA: TGCGCCAGCAGCCCCAACCTCGGCTACGAGCAGTACTTC.

This clonotype was counted between two and nine times. This rearrangement joins TRBV5-1 to TRBJ1-1; 7 positions match TRBD1. The germline gives CDR1 SGHRS, CDR2 YFSETQ. Trimming took 0 bases from V and 7 from J; bases not matched to a gene: 9. This CDR3 is built from 15 residues. CDR3 in amino acids: CASSLEGAQKGEAFF. Written as DNA, the CDR3 is TGCGCCAGCAGCTTGGAGGGGGCGCAAAAAGGTGAAGCTTTCTTT.

This clonotype has only a few counts. The rearrangement joins TRBV7-2 to TRBJ2-1; D ambiguous. CDR3 length: 15 residues. Trimming cost V 2 bases and J 0 bases, with 8 bases left between them. Germline values: CDR1 SGHTA, CDR2 FQGNSA. The CDR3 protein is CASSLQMSSYNEQFF. CDR3 bases: TGTGCCAGCAGCTTACAGATGAGCTCCTACAATGAGCAGTTCTTC.

This chain connects TRBV13 to TRBJ2-7; 8 bases match TRBD2. Trimming removed 4 bases from V and 2 bases from J; junction bases left unmatched: 10. Germline V CDR1 and CDR2: PRHDT, FYEKMQ (reference sequence). This CDR3 has 16 residues. The CDR3 reads CASSSRLSGTPYEQYF. The CDR3, as DNA: TGTGCCAGCAGCTCCCGGCTTAGCGGGACCCCCTACGAGCAGTACTTC.

V is TRBV6-5 and J is TRBJ2-3, with unresolved D. The CDR3 is 15 residues long. V was trimmed by 6 bases and J by 1 base, leaving 14 bases between them. Germline lookup yields CDR1 MNHEY and CDR2 SVGAGI. The CDR3 region is CASSPVVFGTDTQYF. DNA of the CDR3: TGTGCCAGCAGCCCAGTTGTGTTTGGCACAGATACGCAGTATTTT.

This clonotype showed up just a few times. The genes are TRBV6-5 and TRBJ1-3, with unresolved D. The CDR3 contains 11 residues. Trimming took 8 bases from V and 9 from J, leaving 11 bases between them. The germline V gene encodes CDR1 MNHEY and CDR2 SVGAGI. The CDR3 nucleotides are TGTGCCAGCTTCAGCGGACGCACCATATATTTT. This gives the protein CASFSGRTIYF.

This clonotype was found a few times. The rearrangement links TRBV2 to TRBJ1-1; 8 bases match TRBD1. Germline V lookup: CDR1 SNHLY, CDR2 FYNNEI. V lost 6 bases to trimming and J lost 8 bases; unmatched junction nucleotides: 8. This CDR3 has 13 residues. CDR3: CASRYRGSAEAFF. CDR3 DNA sequence: TGTGCCAGCAGGTACAGGGGGTCTGCCGAAGCTTTCTTT.

The chain recombines TRBV9 with TRBJ1-1; D is perhaps TRBD1 (5 bases). The germline V gene has CDR1 SGDLS and CDR2 YYNGEE. The CDR3 spans 14 residues. The V gene lost 0 bases and the J gene lost 9 bases, with 15 bases spanning the gap. The CDR3 region has the DNA TGTGCCAGCAGCGTAGTAGGGGCAGGCTCGCAAGCTTTCTTT. Protein sequence: CASSVVGAGSQAFF. The variable domain in full, completed from reference TRBV9 and TRBJ1-1, reads DSGVTQTPKHLITATGQRVTLRCSPRSGDLSVYWYQQSLDQGLQFLIQYYNGEERAKGNILERFSAQQFPDLHSELNLSSLELGDSALYFCASSVVGAGSQAFFGQGTRLTVV.

This clonotype was seen only a few times. This chain joins TRBV9 and TRBJ1-1; tentative D call: TRBD1 (5 bases). There are 15 residues in the CDR3. V lost 0 bases and J 4 bases, leaving 13 bases between the germline ends. Germline loops: CDR1 SGDLS, CDR2 YYNGEE. CDR3 DNA sequence: TGTGCCAGCAGCGTAGATTCAGGGTACGGCACTGAAGCTTTCTTT. Translating it yields CASSVDSGYGTEAFF.

This chain connects TRBV7-9 to TRBJ1-6, with TRBD1 matching over 7 bases. The CDR3 runs 16 residues. CDR1 is SEHNR, CDR2 FQNEAQ, per germline (reference sequence). The junction had 4 bases not matched to a gene; V was cut back by 5 bases and J by 0 bases. In DNA form, the CDR3 reads TGTGCCAGCAGCCCTGGACAGGCCTCCTATAATTCACCCCTCCACTTT. This gives the protein CASSPGQASYNSPLHF.

This chain uses TRBV6-5 with TRBJ1-2, with 8 bases matching TRBD1. The CDR3 sequence is 13 residues long. V was pared by 5 bases and J by 5 bases, with 4 bases of the junction left unmatched. The V gene's germline CDR1 is MNHEY and CDR2 SVGAGI. CDR3 amino acids: CASSGTGGYGYTF. Written as DNA, the CDR3 is TGTGCCAGCAGTGGGACAGGAGGTTATGGCTACACCTTC.

The chain is built from TRBV5-1 and TRBJ2-1; D uncertain. This CDR3 spans 15 amino acids. Looked up from germline, CDR1 is SGHRS and CDR2 is YFSETQ. Trimming removed 0 bases from V and 7 bases from J, with 14 bases in between. CDR3: CASSLAGRMENEQFF. The CDR3 coding sequence is TGCGCCAGCAGCTTGGCCGGGCGGATGGAGAATGAGCAGTTCTTC.

The V and J genes are TRBV5-1 and TRBJ1-2; D is perhaps TRBD1 (6 bases). The CDR3 consists of 14 residues. Germline-derived CDR1 and CDR2 are SGHRS and YFSETQ. The V end lost 0 bases, the J end lost 4 bases, and 10 bases lay between the germline ends. The CDR3 loop reads CASSLETGIYGYTF. In DNA form, the CDR3 reads TGCGCCAGCAGCTTGGAAACAGGGATCTATGGCTACACCTTC.

Only a few counts were recorded for this clonotype. The chain carries TRBV4-1 and TRBJ2-1, with 8 bases matching TRBD2. The CDR3 sequence is 16 residues long. V lost 0 bases to trimming and J lost 3 bases; unmatched junction nucleotides: 4. Looked up from germline, CDR1 is MGHRA and CDR2 is YSYEKL. In DNA, the CDR3 is TGCGCCAGCAGCCAAGATCGCGCGGGGGGCTACAATGAGCAGTTCTTC. Translation: CASSQDRAGGYNEQFF.

The chain is built from TRBV10-2 and TRBJ2-5; 8 nucleotides agree with TRBD2. Germline trimming cut 1 base from V and 7 bases from J; bases unmatched to any gene: 2. The CDR3 is 13 residues long. Looked up from germline, CDR1 is WSHSY and CDR2 is SAAADI. This CDR3 reads CASSELLAGTQYF. CDR3 coding DNA: TGCGCCAGCAGTGAGTTGCTAGCGGGGACCCAGTACTTC.

The CDR3 nucleotides are TGTGCCAGCAGTTTTGAGTTCGGGAGCACAGATACGCAGTATTTT. Translating it yields CASSFEFGSTDTQYF. The V and J genes are TRBV12-3 or TRBV12-4 and TRBJ2-3; D is unclear. This CDR3 has 15 amino acids. V dropped 3 bases and J dropped 0 bases, with 10 bases sitting between them.

This clonotype was observed a handful of times. This rearrangement joins TRBV4-3 to TRBJ1-1; D gene ambiguous. Germline assignment: CDR1 LGHNA and CDR2 YSLEER. The CDR3 length is 15 residues. V lost 0 bases and J 0 bases, leaving 8 bases between the germline ends. CDR3: CASSQDSGMNTEAFF. CDR3 coding DNA: TGCGCCAGCAGCCAAGACAGTGGGATGAACACTGAAGCTTTCTTT.

In this sample, this clonotype turned up a few times. This chain joins TRBV5-1 and TRBJ2-7; D is possibly TRBD1 (5 bases). Germline V gene sequence: CDR1 SGHRS, CDR2 YFSETQ. V lost 3 bases, J lost 1 base, and 11 bases lay in between. There are 14 residues in the CDR3. In DNA form, the CDR3 reads TGCGCCAGCAGCTCCGCGACAGATTCCTACGAGCAGTACTTC. Protein: CASSSATDSYEQYF.

In its sample, this clonotype was seen a few times. The genes are TRBV4-1 and TRBJ2-7; D is ambiguous. Trimming stripped 3 bases from V and 3 bases from J, with 12 bases between. Germline V gene lookup returns CDR1 MGHRA and CDR2 YSYEKL. The length of the CDR3 is 14 residues. CDR3 bases: TGCGCCAGCAGCCACAGGATAAGGAACTACGAGCAGTACTTC. It translates to CASSHRIRNYEQYF.

This clonotype was detected a few times. The rearrangement uses TRBV7-8 and TRBJ1-2; 10 bases are a match to TRBD1. The V and J ends lost 5 bases and 3 bases, in that order; junction bases with no gene match: 9. Germline V lookup: CDR1 SGHVS, CDR2 FQNEAQ. This CDR3 has 16 residues. As DNA, the CDR3 is TGTGCCAGCAGCCAAAGTCCGGGACAGGGGTACTATGGCTACACCTTC. Translation gives CASSQSPGQGYYGYTF.

This chain links TRBV7-6 with TRBJ1-1; no reliable D call. The ends were cut back, 1 base at V and 4 bases at J, with 16 bases in the middle. CDR3 length equals 16 residues. CDR1 is SGHVS, CDR2 FNYEAQ, per germline. In DNA, the CDR3 is TGTGCCAGCAGCTTAGAACCTCTACTGGGGAGCACTGAAGCTTTCTTT. It is translated as CASSLEPLLGSTEAFF. The complete variable domain, with remaining parts taken from reference TRBV7-6 and TRBJ1-1, reads GAGVSQSPRYKVTKRGQDVALRCDPISGHVSLYWYRQALGQGPEFLTYFNYEAQQDKSGLPNDRFSAERPEGSISTLTIQRTEQRDSAMYRCASSLEPLLGSTEAFFGQGTRLTVV.

This clonotype was counted a few times. J is TRBJ2-5 and V is TRBV5-1; the D is unclear. Trimming removed 3 bases from V and 2 bases from J, with 8 bases in between. Germline V gene lookup returns CDR1 SGHRS and CDR2 YFSETQ. The CDR3 loop spans 13 amino acids. The CDR3 sequence is CASSSRIQETQYF. DNA for the CDR3: TGCGCCAGCAGCTCCCGGATACAAGAGACCCAGTACTTC.

This clonotype was seen many times. This chain links TRBV27 with TRBJ1-6; TRBD1 is a possible D gene (6 bases). The ends were cut back, 0 bases at V and 10 bases at J, with 13 bases in the middle. The CDR3 length is 15 residues. From germline, CDR1 is MNHEY and CDR2 SMNVEV (reference sequence). As DNA, the CDR3 is TGTGCCAGCAGTTTATCTATGGGGGGCCGGTCACCCCTCCACTTT. Its protein product is CASSLSMGGRSPLHF.

J is TRBJ2-1 and V is TRBV13; tentatively, D is TRBD1 (5 bases). V gave up 1 base and J gave up 15 bases, with 13 bases separating them. Germline loops: CDR1 PRHDT, CDR2 FYEKMQ (reference sequence). This CDR3 comprises 12 residues. The CDR3 DNA sequence: TGTGCCAGCAGCTTAGACAGGCGATCTCTGTTCTTC. Residues: CASSLDRRSLFF.

V usage is TRBV7-8 and J usage is TRBJ2-5; the D gene is possibly TRBD2 (5 bases). The length of the CDR3 is 15 residues. V shed 1 base and J shed 2 bases, with 11 bases lying between them. Germline values: CDR1 SGHVS, CDR2 FQNEAQ. The CDR3 DNA is TGTGCCAGCAGCTTAGAGGTCGGGAATCAAGAGACCCAGTACTTC. It codes for CASSLEVGNQETQYF.

The chain uses TRBV18 and TRBJ2-4; TRBD2 matches at 10 bases. Germline-derived CDR1 and CDR2 are KGHSH and LQKENI. CDR3 length equals 20 residues. Trimming cost V 2 bases and J 1 base; bases outside gene matches: 14. This CDR3 reads CASSPRLSAGGPGAKNIQYF. In nucleotides, the CDR3 is TGTGCCAGCTCACCAAGGTTGTCAGCGGGGGGGCCGGGGGCCAAAAACATTCAGTACTTC.

This clonotype has just a few counts. The gene calls are TRBV18 and TRBJ1-1; D remains unclear. This CDR3 contains 13 residues. The germline gives CDR1 KGHSH, CDR2 LQKENI. V dropped 3 bases and J dropped 8 bases, with 13 bases sitting between them. The CDR3 bases are TGTGCCAGCTCACCGCCCGTGCGGAAAGAAGCTTTCTTT. Its translation is CASSPPVRKEAFF.

This clonotype was seen at least ten times. This chain uses TRBV6-1 with TRBJ2-7; D is unresolved. The CDR3 is 11 residues long. Germline loops: CDR1 MNHNS, CDR2 SASEGT. V was trimmed by 6 bases and J by 6 bases, leaving 9 bases between them. In nucleotides, the CDR3 is TGTGCCAGCAGCCCTCGGACCGAGCAGTACGTC. Translation: CASSPRTEQYV.

This clonotype was seen only a few times. The CDR3 reads CASSHLNGPSSSYNEQFF. The DNA of the CDR3 is TGTGCCAGCAGCCACCTTAATGGGCCTAGCAGCTCCTACAATGAGCAGTTCTTC. This sequence joins TRBV14 and TRBJ2-1; the D gene is possibly TRBD2 (5 bases). Germline loops: CDR1 SGHDN, CDR2 FVKESK. With 3 bases removed from V and 0 bases from J, the gap between germline ends came to 18 bases. The CDR3 is made up of 18 amino acids.

The chain is built from TRBV6-1 and TRBJ1-1; weak D call: TRBD1 (6 bases). Between the trimmed V and J ends, which lost 8 bases and 4 bases, there was a span of 14 bases. The CDR3 sequence is 13 residues long. Germline lookup yields CDR1 MNHNS and CDR2 SASEGT. The CDR3 nucleotides read TGTGCCAGCCCGGGACAAGCGGGCACTGAAGCTTTCTTT. Its translation is CASPGQAGTEAFF.

A few counts support this clonotype. V is TRBV7-8 and J is TRBJ1-5, with TRBD1 matching 7 bases. This CDR3 has 16 residues. The junction had 9 bases not matched to a gene; V was cut back by 1 base and J by 6 bases. Germline V gene data show CDR1 as SGHVS and CDR2 as FQNEAQ. CDR3 region: CASSLEGTAFVQPQHF. CDR3 nucleotide sequence: TGTGCCAGCAGCTTAGAAGGGACAGCATTTGTTCAGCCCCAGCATTTT.